These T cell receptor beta chains were read from a single sample in a study of T cell responses to AZD1222 COVID-19 vaccine. Method: immunoSEQ multiplex PCR; TCRdb's copy keeps in-frame clones and lacks some. Of approximately 46,000 clones listed, around nine tenths are singletons. Sample: peripheral blood, taken 28 days after the second AZD1222 dose. These receptors were obtained from an adult who received the AZD1222 COVID-19 vaccine. Both conserved end residues are part of each CDR3. The listing skips clone size in some rows; elsewhere it reads once, few, many or a size class.

clone_size,v_call,cdr3_aa
once,TRBV19,CASSATLKNEQFF
NA,TRBV2,CASSEVRMSGELFF
NA,TRBV7-9,CASSLAGTGINSPLHF
NA,TRBV2,CASSARGQQPQHF
NA,TRBV4-3,CASSPSGRAEDTQYF
NA,TRBV5-1,CASSPTGRSNQPQHF
NA,TRBV18,CASSPFGQGDTEAFF
NA,TRBV30,CAWTGVMNRDGFYEQYF
NA,TRBV20-1,CSASRSYEQYF
NA,TRBV10-2,CASSESGGTNQPQHF
NA,TRBV5-1,CASSLDPAAHQPQHF
NA,TRBV3-1/TRBV3-2,CASSQMGYTQYF
once,TRBV27,CASSLGSGANVLTF
once,TRBV11-2,CASSLGARSYEQYF
NA,TRBV2,CASLAVNTGELFF
once,TRBV7-2,CASSSSGKAGELFF
NA,TRBV3-1/TRBV3-2,CASRLAGAHEQYF
NA,TRBV10-3,CAISESRTTGTSPLHF
NA,TRBV2,CASSGWERLLDTQYF
NA,TRBV5-1,CASSEGDNTEAFF
NA,TRBV6-1,CASSLGGNNQPQHF
NA,TRBV7-2,CANAGTSGRHEQYF
NA,TRBV6-6,CASSPTRGGSANYGYTF
NA,TRBV28,CASSLLRAAYSNQPQHF
NA,TRBV7-6,CASSLGQGNSYEQYF
once,TRBV7-2,CASSARGGTYNSPLHF
NA,TRBV7-3,CASSPGGRTSNEQFF
NA,TRBV11-2,CASSLGREYEQYF
NA,TRBV7-2,CASSLVGSPETQYF
NA,TRBV4-2,CASSHIDRDDQPQHF
NA,TRBV7-9,CASSSSVASTEAFF
NA,TRBV29-1,CSVRDDYPHTEAFF
few,TRBV18,CASSRSGTGAYEQYF
NA,TRBV19,CATISGTYNEQFF